What follows are 24 T cell receptor beta chains derived from one specimen sequenced in a study of blood T cell repertoires in COVID-19 (TCRdb year 2020). Preparation of the library involved the immunoSEQ multiplex PCR assay. Sourced from immuneACCESS, this table was stored by TCRdb with only in-frame sequences that have V and J called. A share of the clones is absent; for the studies checked, an unresolved V gene accounts for under half, and the remainder has no known explanation. For this sample there are 310,000 or so clones; roughly 90% appear just once. Jointly, the top ten make up roughly 12% of the sample. The specimen sequenced was peripheral blood. These receptors were taken from a woman aged 25-40 years with COVID-19, enrolled during active disease.

The chain combines TRBV2 with TRBJ1-3; the D is unclear. CDR1 and CDR2 from the germline V gene are SNHLY and FYNNEI. The CDR3 covers 12 residues. Trimming shortened V by 6 bases and J by 4 bases, and 7 bases separated the two germline ends. This CDR3 reads CASRPTGNTIYF. The CDR3 DNA sequence: TGTGCCAGCAGGCCGACAGGAAACACCATATATTTT. Drawing the rest from reference TRBV2 and TRBJ1-3, the complete variable domain is EPEVTQTPSHQVTQMGQEVILRCVPISNHLYFYWYRQILGQKVEFLVSFYNNEISEKSEIFDDQFSVERPDGSNFTLKIRSTKLEDSAMYFCASRPTGNTIYFGEGSWLTVV.

V is TRBV28 and J is TRBJ1-4, with D tentatively TRBD1 (6 bases). CDR1 and CDR2 (germline): MDHEN, SYDVKM. V gave up 7 bases and J gave up 1 base, with 10 bases separating them. This CDR3 spans 14 amino acids. The CDR3 sequence is CASIQGRTNEKLFF. CDR3 DNA sequence: TGTGCCAGCATTCAGGGGCGAACTAATGAAAAACTGTTTTTT.

This clone has just one count. V is TRBV7-2 and J is TRBJ2-2, with TRBD1 matching over 7 bases. Per germline, CDR1 SGHTA and CDR2 FQGNSA. The CDR3 spans 13 residues. The ends lost 3 bases at V and 5 bases at J; junction bases unmatched: 0. CDR3 sequence reads: CASSLTGTGELFF. CDR3 DNA sequence: TGTGCCAGCAGCTTGACAGGGACCGGGGAGCTGTTTTTT.

This chain joins TRBV7-2 and TRBJ2-3, with 8 bases that match TRBD2. CDR1 and CDR2 (germline): SGHTA, FQGNSA. The V gene end was trimmed by 0 bases and the J gene end by 1 base; junction bases not matched to a gene: 0. This CDR3 has 15 residues. The CDR3 region is CASSLAAGGTDTQYF. CDR3 sequence (DNA): TGTGCCAGCAGCTTAGCAGCGGGGGGCACAGATACGCAGTATTTT.

The chain employs TRBV11-3 and TRBJ2-7; 12 bases match TRBD1. V trimming: 3 bases; J trimming: 4 bases; junction bases outside the gene matches: 4. CDR3 length: 15 residues. CDR1 SGHNT and CDR2 YENEEA come from the germline V gene. Here the CDR3 reads CASSLGQGAAYEQYF. The CDR3 bases are TGTGCCAGCAGCTTGGGACAGGGGGCCGCGTACGAGCAGTACTTC.

J is TRBJ1-5 and V is TRBV10-3, with D unclear. The CDR3 spans 13 residues. The germline gives CDR1 ENHRY, CDR2 SYGVKD. The ends were cut back, 5 bases at V and 8 bases at J, with 13 bases in the middle. The CDR3 DNA is TGTGCCATCAGTAGACAAGAACAAGAGCCCCAGCATTTT. This codes for CAISRQEQEPQHF.

The V gene is TRBV19, the J gene TRBJ1-5, with a tentative D call TRBD1 (5 bases). The CDR3 runs to 12 residues. V dropped 5 bases and J dropped 6 bases, with 8 bases sitting between them. Germline CDR1 reads LNHDA; CDR2 reads SQIVND (reference sequence). CDR3 amino acids: CASSAQGQPQHF. Here the CDR3 DNA reads TGTGCCAGTAGTGCCCAGGGTCAGCCCCAGCATTTT.

The chain links TRBV13 to TRBJ2-1, with TRBD1 matching 9 bases. The V gene's germline CDR1 is PRHDT and CDR2 FYEKMQ (reference sequence). The length of the CDR3 is 15 residues. The ends lost 2 bases at V and 4 bases at J; junction bases unmatched: 3. The DNA for the CDR3 is TGTGCCAGCAGCTTAACCGGGACAGGGTACAATGAGCAGTTCTTC. Protein product: CASSLTGTGYNEQFF. The variable domain in full, completed from reference TRBV13 and TRBJ2-1, reads AAGVIQSPRHLIKEKRETATLKCYPIPRHDTVYWYQQGPGQDPQFLISFYEKMQSDKGSIPDRFSAQQFSDYHSELNMSSLELGDSALYFCASSLTGTGYNEQFFGPGTRLTVL.

This clone showed up just once. In DNA, the CDR3 is TGCGCCAGCAGCCAAGACAGGGGGTCCTACAATGAGCAGTTCTTC. This translates into CASSQDRGSYNEQFF. The chain has TRBV4-3 and TRBJ2-1, with 7 nucleotides matching TRBD1. Germline CDR1 and CDR2: LGHNA and YSLEER. Germline trimming cut 0 bases from V and 1 base from J; bases unmatched to any gene: 0. The CDR3 is 15 amino acids.

This chain links TRBV5-6 with TRBJ2-2, with D unresolved. CDR1 and CDR2 from the germline V gene are SGHDT and YYEEEE. With 5 bases removed from V and 5 bases from J, the gap between germline ends came to 7 bases. The CDR3 is made up of 12 amino acids. The CDR3 nucleotides are TGTGCCAGCAGTTTCACTACCGGGGAGCTGTTTTTT. It translates to CASSFTTGELFF.

The chain links TRBV4-2 to TRBJ2-7; 11 bases line up with TRBD2. Germline CDR1 and CDR2: LGHNA and YNFKEQ. CDR3 size: 19 residues. Losses at the gene ends were 0 bases for V and 3 bases for J; bases not matched to a gene: 13. This CDR3 is CASSQEEGSGTSGNYEQYF. CDR3 nucleotides: TGTGCCAGCAGCCAAGAAGAGGGATCCGGGACTAGCGGCAACTACGAGCAGTACTTC.

The chain couples TRBV19 to TRBJ1-1; no clear D gene. The CDR3 is 12 residues long. In germline, CDR1 is LNHDA, CDR2 SQIVND (reference sequence). Deletions cut 1 base from V and 6 bases from J, with 6 bases between. CDR3 amino acids: CASSIGAAEAFF. CDR3 nucleotides: TGTGCCAGTAGTATAGGCGCGGCTGAAGCTTTCTTT.

The V and J genes are TRBV9 and TRBJ2-4; TRBD2 agrees at 7 bases. In germline, CDR1 is SGDLS, CDR2 YYNGEE. The ends lost 0 bases at V and 8 bases at J; junction bases unmatched: 5. The CDR3 sequence is 14 residues long. Here the CDR3 reads CASSVGGRADIQYF. DNA for the CDR3: TGTGCCAGCAGCGTAGGAGGGAGGGCGGACATTCAGTACTTC.

V and J are TRBV4-1 and TRBJ1-5, with D maybe TRBD1 (5 bases). CDR1 is MGHRA, CDR2 YSYEKL, per germline. The ends were cut back, 3 bases at V and 6 bases at J, with 18 bases in the middle. There are 16 residues in the CDR3. In DNA form, the CDR3 reads TGCGCCAGCAGCCATTCCCAGGGCGGCCATCGTCAGCCCCAGCATTTT. Translation: CASSHSQGGHRQPQHF.

This chain joins TRBV28 and TRBJ1-5; 8 bases match TRBD1. The CDR3 is made up of 14 amino acids. The V gene's germline CDR1 is MDHEN and CDR2 SYDVKM. After removal of 8 bases from V and 0 bases from J, the junction contained 3 bases not matched to a gene. The DNA for the CDR3 is TGTGCCAGCTTGGGGACAGGTAGCAATCAGCCCCAGCATTTT. It yields the protein CASLGTGSNQPQHF.

The rearrangement joins TRBV6-5 to TRBJ2-3, with TRBD1 matching 9 bases. Per germline, CDR1 MNHEY and CDR2 SVGAGI. CDR3 length equals 14 residues. V trimming: 7 bases; J trimming: 6 bases; junction bases outside the gene matches: 8. CDR3 sequence: CASNPGQGWDTQYF. DNA of the CDR3: TGTGCCAGCAACCCGGGACAGGGTTGGGATACGCAGTATTTT.

This sequence joins TRBV7-9 and TRBJ1-1, with TRBD1 matching 7 bases. The CDR3 covers 15 residues. V trimming: 1 base; J trimming: 1 base; junction bases outside the gene matches: 3. CDR1 is SEHNR, CDR2 FQNEAQ, per germline (reference sequence). The CDR3 spells CASSLEGTANTEAFF. The CDR3 nucleotides read TGTGCCAGCAGCTTAGAAGGGACAGCGAACACTGAAGCTTTCTTT.

The chain recombines TRBV5-5 with TRBJ1-5; D perhaps matches TRBD1 (5 bases). Germline-derived CDR1 and CDR2 are SGHKS and YYEKEE (reference sequence). This CDR3 contains 15 residues. Trimming cost V 0 bases and J 3 bases, with 10 bases left between them. This CDR3 is CASSLEGQPNQPQHF. Here the CDR3 DNA reads TGTGCCAGCAGCTTGGAGGGGCAGCCCAATCAGCCCCAGCATTTT.

V is TRBV30 and J is TRBJ1-6, with TRBD1 matching over 8 bases. This CDR3 comprises 15 residues. The V and J ends lost 3 bases and 5 bases, in that order; junction bases with no gene match: 6. Germline V lookup: CDR1 GTSNPN, CDR2 SVGIG (reference sequence). The CDR3 here is CAWSGTGANNSPLHF. The CDR3 DNA reads TGTGCCTGGAGCGGGACAGGAGCTAATAATTCACCCCTCCACTTT. The variable domain in full, with the rest retrieved from reference TRBV30 and TRBJ1-6, is SQTIHQWPATLVQPVGSPLSLECTVEGTSNPNLYWYRQAAGRGLQLLFYSVGIGQISSEVPQNLSASRPQDRQFILSSKKLLLSDSGFYLCAWSGTGANNSPLHFGNGTRLTVT.

The chain carries TRBV5-1 and TRBJ2-5; D gene ambiguous. The ends were cut back, 9 bases at V and 5 bases at J, with 11 bases in the middle. The CDR3 is 11 amino acids. Germline loops: CDR1 SGHRS, CDR2 YFSETQ. The CDR3: CAILTRETQYF. CDR3 sequence (DNA): TGCGCCATCCTAACCCGGGAGACCCAGTACTTC.

This chain links TRBV7-2 with TRBJ1-4; no definite D call. Germline values: CDR1 SGHTA, CDR2 FQGNSA. The length of the CDR3 is 13 residues. V was cut by 5 bases and J by 12 bases, with 16 bases left in between. CDR3 sequence reads: CASSGGVREQLFF. DNA for the CDR3: TGTGCCAGCAGCGGAGGAGTAAGGGAACAACTGTTTTTT. Together with reference TRBV7-2 and TRBJ1-4, the CDR3 gives the full variable domain: GAGVSQSPSNKVTEKGKDVELRCDPISGHTALYWYRQSLGQGLEFLIYFQGNSAPDKSGLPSDRFSAERTGGSVSTLTIQRTQQEDSAVYLCASSGGVREQLFFGSGTQLSVL.

This chain links TRBV5-1 with TRBJ2-6, with D possibly TRBD2 on 6 matching bases. Germline CDR1 reads SGHRS; CDR2 reads YFSETQ. Trimming took 7 bases from V and 1 from J, leaving 12 bases between them. This CDR3 is 15 amino acids long. The CDR3 is CASGRRGSGANVLTF. In DNA form, the CDR3 reads TGCGCCAGCGGTAGGAGGGGTTCTGGGGCCAACGTCCTGACTTTC.

J is TRBJ2-7 and V is TRBV12-3 or TRBV12-4; D might be TRBD2 (5 bases). V dropped 6 bases and J dropped 5 bases, with 14 bases sitting between them. The CDR3 extends over 13 amino acids. The CDR3 reads CASRRAGLDEQYF. CDR3 sequence (DNA): TGTGCCAGCAGACGGGCGGGTCTGGACGAGCAGTACTTC.

This clone showed up just once. Here the CDR3 reads CASSQDRRDVLHF. The DNA of the CDR3 is TGTGCCAGCAGCCAAGATCGGCGGGATGTCCTCCACTTT. The V gene is TRBV3-1 (or the pseudogene TRBV3-2), the J gene TRBJ1-6; D is unresolved. Germline V gives CDR1 LGHDT, CDR2 YNNKEL (reference sequence). The V end was cut by 0 bases, the J end by 15 bases, with 12 bases between. CDR3 length: 13 amino acids.